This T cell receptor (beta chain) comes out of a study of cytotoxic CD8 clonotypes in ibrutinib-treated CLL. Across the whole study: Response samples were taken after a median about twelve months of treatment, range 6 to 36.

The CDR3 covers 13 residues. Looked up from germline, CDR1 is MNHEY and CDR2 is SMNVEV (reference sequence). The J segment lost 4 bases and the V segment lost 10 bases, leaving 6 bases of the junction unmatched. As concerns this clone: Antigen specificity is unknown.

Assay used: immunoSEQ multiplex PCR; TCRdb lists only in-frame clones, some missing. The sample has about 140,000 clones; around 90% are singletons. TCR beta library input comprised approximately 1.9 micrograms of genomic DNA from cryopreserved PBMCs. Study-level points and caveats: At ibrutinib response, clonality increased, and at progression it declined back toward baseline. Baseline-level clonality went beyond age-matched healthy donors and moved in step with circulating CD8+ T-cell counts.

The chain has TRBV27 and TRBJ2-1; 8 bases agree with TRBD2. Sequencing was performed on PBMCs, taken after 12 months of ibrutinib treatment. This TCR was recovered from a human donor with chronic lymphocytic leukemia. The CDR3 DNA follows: TGTGCCATCGGGACTAGAGGGTACAATGAGCAGTTCTTC. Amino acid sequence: CAIGTRGYNEQFF.